This TCR beta chain stems from a study of blood T cell repertoires in COVID-19. On the study more broadly: Samples taken during acute and convalescent COVID-19 were collected in the United States, Italy and Spain.

Sequencing was performed with immunoSEQ multiplex PCR; in TCRdb, only in-frame clones are kept and a portion is missing. This table has 400,000 or so clones, 90% appearing once. Germline loops: CDR1 LGHDT, CDR2 YNNKEL (reference sequence). Trimming took 1 base from V and 0 from J, leaving 6 bases between them. The CDR3 consists of 15 residues. Clinical histories supplied by participants themselves formed the basis of cohort assignment. The rearrangement uses TRBV3-1 (or the pseudogene TRBV3-2) and TRBJ2-2; D is unclear. The sequencing input was PBMCs or T cells enriched from blood (not recorded which). The clonotype was recovered from a man aged 18 to 29 who had recovered from COVID-19. DNA of the CDR3: TGTGCCAGCAGCCAAGTCCTGTCGAACACCGGGGAGCTGTTTTTT. Its translation: CASSQVLSNTGELFF.